A selection of T cell receptor beta chains follows, all from one sample in a study of cytomegalovirus exposure and HLA in healthy donors. Using immunoSEQ multiplex PCR, the repertoire was profiled, and TCRdb retains in-frame clones only, with some absent. Here the sample spans over 150,000 clones, approximately 74% being singletons. The sample was PBMCs. These receptor sequences come from a woman aged 25 to 39 in good health and CMV-seronegative. Each CDR3 is given with its conserved first and last residue. D genes are given only for firm matches. Size is stated for part of the rows, as once, few or many counts, or as a class when the clone is expanded.

CDR3 DNA	CDR3 protein	V gene	D gene	clone size	J gene
TGTGCCAGCAGCGTAGGGGCGGGAGGCTACAATGAGCAGTTCTTC	CASSVGAGGYNEQFF	TRBV9	TRBD2	-	TRBJ2-1
TGTGCCAGCAGCTTAGATTGGGCCTCCGAAGCTTTCTTT	CASSLDWASEAFF	TRBV11-3	-	-	TRBJ1-1
TGCGCCAGCTCCCCGGGACTAGCGACAGATACGCAGTATTTT	CASSPGLATDTQYF	TRBV4-3	TRBD2	-	TRBJ2-3
TGCGCCAGCAGTGAGTCGAACGGGGGGCCCTACGAGCAGTACTTC	CASSESNGGPYEQYF	TRBV10-1	-	-	TRBJ2-7
TGTGCCAGCAGTTTATCCCCTGTATGGCTAGCGGGAGGCGGCCGGCAGTTCTTC	CASSLSPVWLAGGGRQFF	TRBV27	TRBD2	-	TRBJ2-1
TGTGCCAGCAGTTCTACCACGCGGGGGTCCGGGGAGCTGTTTTTT	CASSSTTRGSGELFF	TRBV27	TRBD2	-	TRBJ2-2
TGCGCCAGCAGCCCTGGAGGAGGTCAGCCCCAGCATTTT	CASSPGGGQPQHF	TRBV5-1	-	-	TRBJ1-5
TGTGCCAGTAGTACCCGCGGCAGTGAAGCTTTCTTT	CASSTRGSEAFF	TRBV19	-	-	TRBJ1-1
TGTGCCAGCAGCTTAAACAGGGAGGCTTTCTTT	CASSLNREAFF	TRBV5-6	-	-	TRBJ1-1
TGTGCCTGGAGTCGGTGGAGCTCCTACGAGCAGTACTTC	CAWSRWSSYEQYF	TRBV30	-	-	TRBJ2-7
TGTGCCATCAGTGATCCAGCGGGAATAAGTATTGGAAGTGAGCAGTTCTTC	CAISDPAGISIGSEQFF	TRBV10-3	TRBD2	-	TRBJ2-1
TGTGCCACCAGCAGACCCTCCACGGGGGAGACCCAGTACTTC	CATSRPSTGETQYF	TRBV15	-	-	TRBJ2-5
TGTGCCAGCAGCCTCGAGGCCATCTATGGCTACACCTTC	CASSLEAIYGYTF	TRBV14	-	-	TRBJ1-2
TGCGCCAGCAGCTTGCAACAGGGGTACAATGAGCAGTTCTTC	CASSLQQGYNEQFF	TRBV5-1	TRBD1	-	TRBJ2-1
TGTGCCACCAAAAGGGACAGGGGTCACACTGAAGCTTTCTTT	CATKRDRGHTEAFF	TRBV27	TRBD1	once	TRBJ1-1
TGTGCCAGCAGCTTTCTAGGGACAGGGTGGCCCGGGGAGCTGTTTTTT	CASSFLGTGWPGELFF	TRBV5-4	TRBD1	few	TRBJ2-2
TGTGCCAGCAGCTTAACTAGCACACGCACAGATACGCAGTATTTT	CASSLTSTRTDTQYF	TRBV7-2	-	-	TRBJ2-3
TGTGCCAGCAGCTTCTTTGGAGGACTACAACAAGAGACCCAGTACTTC	CASSFFGGLQQETQYF	TRBV7-9	-	-	TRBJ2-5
TGTGCCAGCAGCTTCCGACAGGAACCGACACAAGGGCAGTTCTTC	CASSFRQEPTQGQFF	TRBV5-5	-	-	TRBJ2-1
TGTGCCAGCAGGCTACAGGGGTCCCTCCAGCCCCAGCATTTT	CASRLQGSLQPQHF	TRBV28	TRBD1	few	TRBJ1-5
TGTGCCAGCAGCTTAGGAACTAGCTCCTACAATGAGCAGTTCTTC	CASSLGTSSYNEQFF	TRBV7-9	-	-	TRBJ2-1
TGTGCCAGCAGCTTGTTAGCGGGGGGGCGGGAGACCCAGTACTTC	CASSLLAGGRETQYF	TRBV7-2	TRBD2	-	TRBJ2-5
TGTGCCAGCAGTTACTCGGGACTAGCGGCAGAGACCCAGTACTTC	CASSYSGLAAETQYF	TRBV6-5	TRBD2	few	TRBJ2-5
TGTGCCAGCAGCTTAGCTACCGAGGGTGAGCAGTTCTTC	CASSLATEGEQFF	TRBV11-3	-	once	TRBJ2-1
TGCAGCGTTTCCGGGACTGCTAGCTCCTACGAGCAGTACTTC	CSVSGTASSYEQYF	TRBV29-1	-	-	TRBJ2-7
TGCGCCAGCAGCCAAGATCAAGAGGACTCCTACGAGCAGTACTTC	CASSQDQEDSYEQYF	TRBV4-1	-	-	TRBJ2-7
TGTGCCAGCAGTGAGACAACCTATAATTCACCCCTCCACTTT	CASSETTYNSPLHF	TRBV6-5	-	-	TRBJ1-6
TGTGCCAGCAGTTTGACAGGGGACGTTGGAGCTTTCTTT	CASSLTGDVGAFF	TRBV28	TRBD1	-	TRBJ1-1
TGCGCCAGCAGCCAAGTGGCGGACAGGGCATACGAGCAGTACTTC	CASSQVADRAYEQYF	TRBV4-3	TRBD1	-	TRBJ2-7
TGTGCCAGTACTCAGGGAAGATCTGAAGCTTTCTTT	CASTQGRSEAFF	TRBV19	-	-	TRBJ1-1
TGTGCCAGCAGTTTCCCAGGGAACCGCGGAAACACCATATATTTT	CASSFPGNRGNTIYF	TRBV28	-	-	TRBJ1-3
TGTGCCAGCAGTTATAAATTGGGGGAGGGTATTGATGGCTACACCTTC	CASSYKLGEGIDGYTF	TRBV6-5	-	-	TRBJ1-2
TGTGCCAGCAGTTTCCCCACTAGCGGGAGTGGGGAGCAGTACTTC	CASSFPTSGSGEQYF	TRBV28	TRBD2	-	TRBJ2-5
TGTGCCAGCAGCATCGGAGGCGTAGTCAATTCACCCCTCCACTTT	CASSIGGVVNSPLHF	TRBV6-1	-	once	TRBJ1-6
TGTGCCAGCAGCTCTGCGAGCGGGAGGGCCGTAGATACGCAGTATTTT	CASSSASGRAVDTQYF	TRBV7-3	TRBD2	few	TRBJ2-3
TGTGCCAGTAGAAACCCAGGGACTAGCAATTACAATGAGCAGTTCTTC	CASRNPGTSNYNEQFF	TRBV19	TRBD2	-	TRBJ2-1
TGTGCCAGCAGCCAACAGGGGTTGCAGTACTTC	CASSQQGLQYF	TRBV7-2	TRBD1	-	TRBJ2-7
TGTGCCAGCAGCCAAAGAACTAGATCCGGGGCCGGGGAGCTGTTTTTT	CASSQRTRSGAGELFF	TRBV4-2	-	-	TRBJ2-2
TGTGCCAGCAGCTCCCCGGAGGGCGACACCGGGGAGCTGTTTTTT	CASSSPEGDTGELFF	TRBV7-8	-	-	TRBJ2-2
TGTGCCAGCAGCCCCCCTGACAGGACAGATACGCAGTATTTT	CASSPPDRTDTQYF	TRBV7-9	-	-	TRBJ2-3
TGTGCCAGCAGTAAAAACTGCGAGCAGTACTTC	CASSKNCEQYF	TRBV6-4	-	-	TRBJ2-7
TGTGCCAGCAGTTTATCAGGGGGGGTTGGCACTGAAGCTTTCTTT	CASSLSGGVGTEAFF	TRBV27	-	once	TRBJ1-1
TGTGCCAGCTCACCACCGGGGGGGCAGCTTGAAGCTTTCTTT	CASSPPGGQLEAFF	TRBV18	-	-	TRBJ1-1
TGTGCCAGCAGCTCAATACTAGGGGGTAATTCACCCCTCCACTTT	CASSSILGGNSPLHF	TRBV14	-	-	TRBJ1-6
TGCAGCGTCCCGGGACAGCTTTACGAGCAGTACTTC	CSVPGQLYEQYF	TRBV29-1	TRBD1	few	TRBJ2-7
TGTGCCAGTAGCCCTTGGCTAGCGGGCTACAATGAGCAGTTCTTC	CASSPWLAGYNEQFF	TRBV19	TRBD2	-	TRBJ2-1
TGTGCCAGCAGCTCAATGGACAGGGGGCGCTGGGACTATGGCTACACCTTC	CASSSMDRGRWDYGYTF	TRBV7-2	TRBD1	once	TRBJ1-2
TGCAGCGTTGATTTGGGGGGGACTGAAGCTTTCTTT	CSVDLGGTEAFF	TRBV29-1	-	-	TRBJ1-1
TGTGCCAGCAGCGTAGGGTCGGCAGGGGGGTATGGCTACACCTTC	CASSVGSAGGYGYTF	TRBV9	TRBD1	-	TRBJ1-2
TGTGCCAGCAGCTTAGGACAGGCCATAAATTCTGGGGCCAACGTCCTGACTTTC	CASSLGQAINSGANVLTF	TRBV11-2	-	-	TRBJ2-6